This TCR beta chain came from a study of blood T cell repertoires in COVID-19. The method was immunoSEQ multiplex PCR; TCRdb's version includes in-frame clones alone and lacks a portion of them. The sample contains tens of thousands of clones, approximately 80% of which appear only once. The table lists this clone with a count of one. V was cut by 5 bases and J by 1 base, with 10 bases left in between. CDR1 GTSNPN and CDR2 SVGIG come from the germline V gene (reference sequence). This CDR3 spans 13 amino acids. The rearrangement links TRBV30 to TRBJ2-3; D gene uncertain. The clonotype originates from a woman aged 55-75 years with acute or convalescent COVID-19. Input material: peripheral blood. DNA of the CDR3: TGTGCCTGGGCCCCTCCTGGCACAGATACGCAGTATTTT. Residues: CAWAPPGTDTQYF.